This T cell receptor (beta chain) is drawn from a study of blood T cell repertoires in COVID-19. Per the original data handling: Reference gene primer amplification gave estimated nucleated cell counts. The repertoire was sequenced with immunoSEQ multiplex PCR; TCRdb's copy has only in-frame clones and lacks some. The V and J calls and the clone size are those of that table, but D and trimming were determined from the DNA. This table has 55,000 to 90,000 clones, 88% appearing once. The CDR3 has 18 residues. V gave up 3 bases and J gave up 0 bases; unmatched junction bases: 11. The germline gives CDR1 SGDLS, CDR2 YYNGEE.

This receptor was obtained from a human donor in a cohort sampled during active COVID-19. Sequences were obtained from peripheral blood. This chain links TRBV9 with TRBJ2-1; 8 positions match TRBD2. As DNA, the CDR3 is TGTGCCAGCAGCGGTTCAGGGATGAGCGGGAGCTCCTACAATGAGCAGTTCTTC. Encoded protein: CASSGSGMSGSSYNEQFF. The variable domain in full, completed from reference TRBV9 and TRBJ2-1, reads DSGVTQTPKHLITATGQRVTLRCSPRSGDLSVYWYQQSLDQGLQFLIQYYNGEERAKGNILERFSAQQFPDLHSELNLSSLELGDSALYFCASSGSGMSGSSYNEQFFGPGTRLTVL.